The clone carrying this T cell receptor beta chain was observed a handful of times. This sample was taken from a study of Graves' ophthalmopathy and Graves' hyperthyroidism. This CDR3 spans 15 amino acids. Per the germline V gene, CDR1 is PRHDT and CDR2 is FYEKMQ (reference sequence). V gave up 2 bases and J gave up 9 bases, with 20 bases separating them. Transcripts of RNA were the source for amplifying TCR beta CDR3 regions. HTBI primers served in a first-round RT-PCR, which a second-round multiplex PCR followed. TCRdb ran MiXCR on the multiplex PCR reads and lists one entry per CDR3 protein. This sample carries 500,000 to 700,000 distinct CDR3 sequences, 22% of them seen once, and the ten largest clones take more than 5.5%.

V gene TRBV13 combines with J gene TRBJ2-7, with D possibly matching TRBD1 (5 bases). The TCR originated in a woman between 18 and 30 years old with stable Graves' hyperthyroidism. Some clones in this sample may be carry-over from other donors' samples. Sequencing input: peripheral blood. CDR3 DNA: TGTGCCAGCAGCTTAACAAGGACACAACCCCTCGGGCAGTACTTC. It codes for CASSLTRTQPLGQYF.